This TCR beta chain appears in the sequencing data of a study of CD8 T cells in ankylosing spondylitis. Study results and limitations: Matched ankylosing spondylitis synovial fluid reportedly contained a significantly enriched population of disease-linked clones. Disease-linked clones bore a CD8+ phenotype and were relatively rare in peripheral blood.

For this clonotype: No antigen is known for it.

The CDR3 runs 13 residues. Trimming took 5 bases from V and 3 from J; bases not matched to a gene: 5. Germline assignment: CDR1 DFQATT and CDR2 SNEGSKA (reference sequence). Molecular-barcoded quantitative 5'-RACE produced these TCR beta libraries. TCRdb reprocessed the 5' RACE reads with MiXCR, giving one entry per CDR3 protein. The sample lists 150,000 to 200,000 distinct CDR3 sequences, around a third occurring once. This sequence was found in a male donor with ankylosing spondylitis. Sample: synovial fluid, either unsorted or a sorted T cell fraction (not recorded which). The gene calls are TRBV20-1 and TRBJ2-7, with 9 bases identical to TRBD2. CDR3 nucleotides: TGCAGTGCTGGGACTAGCCGATACTACGAGCAGTACTTC. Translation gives CSAGTSRYYEQYF.